These 5 T cell receptor beta chains originate from one sample sequenced in a study of glioma-infiltrating T cells. TCR alpha and beta CDR3 regions were amplified from RNA using iRepertoire nested multiplex PCR. From the multiplex PCR reads, TCRdb called clonotypes with MiXCR, one entry per CDR3 protein. The table lists around 180,000 distinct CDR3 sequences, more than 35% of them singletons. The specimen was glioma tissue, nonneoplastic brain tissue, or PBMCs (not recorded which). The origin of the receptors is a human donor with low-grade glioma or glioblastoma, undergoing nonglioma brain surgery, or in good health (not recorded which).

With respect to this clonotype: One base away lies a much larger clone, so this may be a sequencing read error. As the CDR3 is not closed by the conserved phenylalanine or tryptophan, this likely results from a read error. This chain links TRBV2 with TRBJ1-1, with D maybe TRBD1 (5 bases). The CDR3 covers 14 residues. Germline V gene data show CDR1 as SNHLY and CDR2 as FYNNEI. Trimming stripped 8 bases from V and 6 bases from J, with 19 bases between. CDR3 sequence reads: CASGATRFSAEAFL. The CDR3 region has the DNA TGTGCCAGCGGGGCCACCAGGTTCAGCGCTGAAGCTTTCCTT.

V usage is TRBV28 and J usage is TRBJ2-1; no definite D call. In germline, CDR1 is MDHEN, CDR2 SYDVKM. CDR3 length: 15 amino acids. Trimming stripped 6 bases from V and 9 bases from J, with 21 bases between. CDR3 DNA: TGTGCCAGCAGCTTTTCGTTAGTGAGGTCCAGTGAGCAGTTCTTC. Translation gives CASSFSLVRSSEQFF.

As for this clonotype: The junction and the germline gene differ at one end; a read error may be behind it. The V and J genes are TRBV2 and TRBJ2-7; D gene ambiguous. CDR3 size: 12 residues. The germline CDR1 and CDR2 sequences are SNHLY and FYNNEI. The CDR3 loop reads CASGDIPYEQYF. The CDR3, as DNA: TGTGCCAGCGGTGACATCCCCTACGAGCAGTACTTC. The variable domain in full, completed from reference TRBV2 and TRBJ2-7, reads EPEVTQTPSHQVTQMGQEVILRCVPISNHLYFYWYRQILGQKVEFLVSFYNNEISEKSEIFDDQFSVERPDGSNFTLKIRSTKLEDSAMYFCASGDIPYEQYFGPGTRLTVT.

A remark on this clonotype: With a much larger clone just one base away, this may be a read error. The chain is built from TRBV12-3 or TRBV12-4 and TRBJ2-7; a possible D gene is TRBD2 (6 bases). The CDR3 runs 12 residues. V lost 5 bases, J lost 7 bases, and 12 bases lay in between. As DNA, the CDR3 is TGTGCCAGCAGTCGGAGGGGCCGAGAGCAGTACTTC. Protein product: CASSRRGREQYF.

A word on this clonotype: This clone may be a read error of a much larger clone one base away. The genes are TRBV20-1 and TRBJ1-2, with D perhaps TRBD1 (6 bases). In germline, CDR1 is DFQATT, CDR2 SNEGSKA (reference sequence). The CDR3 has 16 residues. V dropped 6 bases and J dropped 5 bases, with 25 bases sitting between them. The CDR3 protein is CSADDLQGGSSYGYTF. The CDR3, as DNA: TGCAGTGCAGACGACCTACAGGGAGGAAGTAGTTATGGCTACACCTTC.